The clone carrying this T cell receptor beta chain was counted a few times. Then a second PCR, running roughly 7 to 11 cycles, was carried out with a sample-barcoded 5' primer and a J-beta primer mix. Carrying 12 random nucleotides, a template-switch adaptor labeled each individual cDNA molecule. Per sample, CDR3-containing paired-end reads numbered at least 3 million. A single record per CDR3 protein comes from TCRdb applying MiXCR to the 5' RACE reads. The data contain some 800,000 distinct CDR3 sequences, around 25% of them singletons. The source of the sample is a study of blood T cells in healthy people across ages. The data also belong to a second study, concerning T cells of mothers and their children. As that report states: The TCR beta CDR3 read count exceeded 9.5 million for each mother and was about 2.7 million for each child. Overlap measured in related mother-child pairs was slightly, non-significantly higher than in unrelated pairs.

This receptor was identified in a boy aged 5-17 years in good health. The material sequenced was blood.

DNA of the CDR3: TGCGCCAGCAGCCAAGATCTGGCAGCAACTAATGAAAAACTGTTTTTT. This gives the protein CASSQDLAATNEKLFF. The J gene is TRBJ1-4, the V gene TRBV4-3, with D unresolved. Germline V CDR1 and CDR2: LGHNA, YSLEER. The CDR3 is made up of 16 amino acids. V was trimmed by 0 bases and J by 0 bases, leaving 8 bases between them.